One TCR beta chain is described in this entry. Assay: immunoSEQ multiplex PCR; the TCRdb copy retains only in-frame clones and omits some. This sample carries some 120,000 clones, approximately 83% of them seen once, and the ten largest clones take about 9.8%. This sample was taken from a study of T cell responses to AZD1222 COVID-19 vaccine. Trimming pared 7 bases from V and 7 bases from J, leaving 14 bases between. The CDR3 length is 13 residues. Germline assignment: CDR1 MNHEY and CDR2 SVGAGI. The receptor comes from an adult in good health. This chain links TRBV6-5 with TRBJ1-5; D is unresolved. Sequenced material: peripheral blood, taken on day 0 of AZD1222 vaccination. In nucleotides, the CDR3 is TGTGCCAGCAACCGGGCCCAGGAACAGCCCCAGCATTTT. Protein product: CASNRAQEQPQHF.